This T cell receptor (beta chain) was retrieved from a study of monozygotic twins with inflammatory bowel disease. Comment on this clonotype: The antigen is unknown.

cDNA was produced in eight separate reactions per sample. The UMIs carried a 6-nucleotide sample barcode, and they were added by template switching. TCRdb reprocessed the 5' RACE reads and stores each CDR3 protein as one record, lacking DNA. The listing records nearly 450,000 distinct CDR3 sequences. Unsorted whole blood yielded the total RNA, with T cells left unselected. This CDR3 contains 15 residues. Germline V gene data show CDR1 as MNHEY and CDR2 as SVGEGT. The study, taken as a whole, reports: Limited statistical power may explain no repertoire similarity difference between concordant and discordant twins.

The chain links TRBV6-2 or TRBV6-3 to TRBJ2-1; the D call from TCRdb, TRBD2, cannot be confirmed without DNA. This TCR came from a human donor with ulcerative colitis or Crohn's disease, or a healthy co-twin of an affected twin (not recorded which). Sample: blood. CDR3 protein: CASTVPGLGYNEQFF.